One and the same sample provided the 26 T cell receptor beta chains below, sequenced in a study of T cells in localized non-small cell lung cancer. Clones were read by immunoSEQ multiplex PCR, and TCRdb kept only the in-frame ones, dropping some. The table shows a few thousand clones, with 25% to 30% occurring only once. Source: normal lung tissue next to the tumor, taken before any cancer treatment. Source of these receptors: a male donor aged 60 or older with stage II lung adenocarcinoma.

This clone was counted a few times. The chain combines TRBV8-2 with TRBJ1-5; the table's D call TRBD1 went unverified against the DNA. TRBV8-2 is flagged as a pseudogene. The CDR3 is 17 residues long. This chain's CDR3 is CASSPDRGWNSNQPQHF. CDR3 nucleotide sequence: TGTGCCAGCAGTCCGGACAGGGGGTGGAATAGCAATCAGCCCCAGCATTTT.

This clone qualifies as medium-sized. This chain links TRBV6-8 with TRBJ2-1; TRBD2 might be the D (6 bases). The V gene lost 10 bases and the J gene lost 6 bases, with 19 bases spanning the gap. CDR1 and CDR2 (germline): MNHGY, SAAAGT. The CDR3 extends over 14 amino acids. CDR3 sequence (DNA): TGTGCCACCCTTCCTAGAGCGGGCGTCAATGAGCAGTTCTTC. Amino acid sequence: CATLPRAGVNEQFF.

This sequence joins TRBV29-1 and TRBJ1-4; 9 bases fit TRBD1. V shed 3 bases, J shed 8 bases, and the junction held 7 bases outside the gene matches. Per the germline V gene, CDR1 is SQVTM and CDR2 is ANQGSEA. This CDR3 region has 14 residues. CDR3 residues: CSVDMGQGEEKLFF. For the CDR3, the DNA is TGCAGCGTTGATATGGGACAGGGTGAAGAAAAACTGTTTTTT. Full variable domain (rest looked up from reference TRBV29-1 and TRBJ1-4): SAVISQKPSRDICQRGTSLTIQCQVDSQVTMMFWYRQQPGQSLTLIATANQGSEATYESGFVIDKFPISRPNLTFSTLTVSNMSPEDSSIYLCSVDMGQGEEKLFFGSGTQLSVL.

This chain joins TRBV28 and TRBJ2-5; 7 bases line up with TRBD1. CDR1 is MDHEN, CDR2 SYDVKM, per germline. This CDR3 spans 12 amino acids. The trim removed 6 bases at V and 3 bases at J, leaving 1 base unmatched. The DNA for the CDR3 is TGTGCCAGCAGGCAGGGGGAAGAGACCCAGTACTTC. This gives the protein CASRQGEETQYF.

This clone was seen a handful of times. The CDR3: CASSSNSDTQYF. In DNA, the CDR3 is TGTGCCAGCAGCTCCAATTCAGATACGCAGTATTTT. The chain couples TRBV9 to TRBJ2-3; no clear D. CDR1 is SGDLS, CDR2 YYNGEE, per germline. V was trimmed by 4 bases and J by 4 bases, leaving 7 bases between them. The CDR3 totals 12 residues.

The chain has TRBV12-5 and TRBJ1-1, with D unresolved. This CDR3 region has 13 residues. From germline, CDR1 is LGHNT and CDR2 FRNRAP. In nucleotides, the CDR3 is TGTGCCAGCACCCTCAGCGGGAACACTGAAGCTTTCTTT. This encodes CASTLSGNTEAFF.

This chain joins TRBV5-1 and TRBJ1-1, with TRBD1 matching over 8 bases. CDR1 is SGHRS and CDR2 is YFSETQ in the germline V gene. This CDR3 is 14 amino acids long. J gave up 4 bases and V 4 bases, and 6 bases lay outside the gene matches. The CDR3 nucleotides read TGCGCCAGCAGCCCGGACAGGGCAGCCACTGAAGCTTTCTTT. Its translation: CASSPDRAATEAFF.

In this sample, this clone turned up a few times. The chain joins TRBV11-3 to TRBJ1-2, with 8 bases identical to TRBD1. With 5 bases clipped from V and 1 base from J, the junction kept 6 bases outside the gene matches. The CDR3 runs to 15 residues. The V gene's germline CDR1 is SGHNT and CDR2 YENEEA. This chain's CDR3 is CASSLQGAGNYGYTF. The CDR3 DNA reads as TGTGCCAGCAGCCTCCAGGGGGCGGGTAACTATGGCTACACCTTC.

The chain recombines TRBV5-1 with TRBJ1-3, with no clear D. V was cut by 0 bases and J by 2 bases, with 6 bases left in between. Germline lookup yields CDR1 SGHRS and CDR2 YFSETQ. The CDR3 totals 14 residues. The CDR3 region has the DNA TGCGCCAGCAGCTTGGACGGGACTGGAAACACCATATATTTT. This translates into CASSLDGTGNTIYF.

The chain joins TRBV18 to TRBJ2-1, with 8 bases lining up with TRBD2. Germline CDR1 reads KGHSH; CDR2 reads LQKENI. This CDR3 has 18 amino acids. Losses at the gene ends were 1 base for V and 0 bases for J; bases not matched to a gene: 8. The chain's CDR3 is CASSPLTERGSSYNEQFF. In nucleotides, the CDR3 is TGTGCCAGCTCACCACTAACAGAGCGGGGGAGCTCCTACAATGAGCAGTTCTTC.

This clone was seen a single time. This chain links TRBV28 with TRBJ1-5; D may be TRBD1 (5 bases). Per the germline V gene, CDR1 is MDHEN and CDR2 is SYDVKM. The V gene lost 5 bases and the J gene lost 0 bases, with 17 bases spanning the gap. This CDR3 comprises 17 residues. CDR3 protein: CASSPIRDSASNQPQHF. The CDR3 DNA reads TGTGCCAGCAGTCCAATTAGGGACTCGGCTAGCAATCAGCCCCAGCATTTT.

CDR3 residues: CASSSDRTAYGYTF. The CDR3 nucleotides are TGCGCCAGCAGCTCAGACCGGACAGCTTATGGCTACACCTTC. The chain recombines TRBV5-1 with TRBJ1-2; weak D call: TRBD1 (6 bases). CDR3 size: 14 residues. CDR1 is SGHRS, CDR2 YFSETQ, per germline. V was trimmed by 3 bases and J by 5 bases, leaving 14 bases between them.

Only a few counts were recorded for this clone. The rearrangement joins TRBV22-1 to TRBJ1-3. TRBV22-1 is a pseudogene segment. The CDR3 totals 16 residues. CDR3 sequence: CPGSAPRAGPGNTIYF. Here the CDR3 DNA reads TGTCCTGGGAGCGCACCACGGGCAGGCCCTGGAAACACCATATATTTT.

The chain carries TRBV11-3 and TRBJ1-4; tentatively, D is TRBD1 (5 bases). Germline V gene sequence: CDR1 SGHNT, CDR2 YENEEA. CDR3 length: 17 amino acids. The V end lost 5 bases, the J end lost 0 bases, and 16 bases lay between the germline ends. This CDR3 reads CASSKGPLTATNEKLFF. The CDR3 DNA reads as TGTGCCAGCAGCAAAGGCCCGTTGACAGCAACTAATGAAAAACTGTTTTTT.

This clone showed up just a few times. The genes are TRBV19 and TRBJ1-2; a weak D match, TRBD1 (5 bases). This CDR3 has 13 residues. The ends were cut back, 1 base at V and 8 bases at J, with 11 bases in the middle. Germline values: CDR1 LNHDA, CDR2 SQIVND (reference sequence). The CDR3, as DNA: TGTGCCAGTAGTATAGCAACCCGGGACGGCTACACCTTC. Its translation: CASSIATRDGYTF.

This sequence joins TRBV29-1 and TRBJ1-1; possible D gene TRBD1, 5 bases. The germline V and J ends were trimmed by 4 bases and 4 bases, with 16 bases remaining between them. The CDR3 has 14 residues. The V gene's germline CDR1 is SQVTM and CDR2 ANQGSEA. CDR3 region: CSVVRGTLRTEAFF. In nucleotides, the CDR3 is TGCAGCGTTGTACGGGGGACTCTCCGCACTGAAGCTTTCTTT.

The chain carries TRBV5-1 and TRBJ2-2, with TRBD1 identical over 8 bases. The ends lost 6 bases at V and 7 bases at J; junction bases unmatched: 8. The CDR3 contains 14 residues. CDR1 and CDR2 from the germline V gene are SGHRS and YFSETQ. The DNA of the CDR3 is TGCGCCAGCACGCCAGGGGGCATCAACGGGGAGCTGTTTTTT. As protein: CASTPGGINGELFF.

The chain carries TRBV6-8 and TRBJ2-2; 7 nucleotides line up with TRBD2. The V segment lost 5 bases and the J segment 3 bases; nucleotides outside the gene matches: 0. Per germline, CDR1 MNHGY and CDR2 SAAAGT. There are 13 residues in the CDR3. The CDR3 coding sequence is TGTGCCAGCAGTGGGAGGGACACCGGGGAGCTGTTTTTT. Translating it yields CASSGRDTGELFF.

This clone was counted only a few times. The chain uses TRBV9 and TRBJ1-1, with D possibly TRBD1 on 5 matching bases. Germline V gene lookup returns CDR1 SGDLS and CDR2 YYNGEE. The length of the CDR3 is 16 residues. V was clipped by 5 bases and J by 1 base, with 18 bases between them. CDR3 sequence: CASSERGPGQNTEAFF. The CDR3 coding sequence is TGTGCCAGCAGTGAACGAGGACCCGGACAGAACACTGAAGCTTTCTTT.

The V gene is TRBV28, the J gene TRBJ2-3, with TRBD2 identical over 7 bases. This CDR3 contains 17 residues. Germline CDR1 and CDR2: MDHEN and SYDVKM. V shed 5 bases and J 0 bases; nucleotides not matched to a gene: 11. The CDR3 DNA reads as TGTGCCAGCAGTCCCTTCAGCGGGGAAGCTAGCACAGATACGCAGTATTTT. It yields the protein CASSPFSGEASTDTQYF.

The chain recombines TRBV11-3 with TRBJ2-5; 7 bases line up with TRBD1. The germline CDR1 and CDR2 sequences are SGHNT and YENEEA. Trimming cost V 3 bases and J 2 bases; bases outside gene matches: 3. CDR3 length: 14 amino acids. The CDR3 reads CASSLGTEQETQYF. The CDR3 DNA reads as TGTGCCAGCAGCTTGGGGACAGAGCAAGAGACCCAGTACTTC.

By frequency in the sample, this clone is medium-sized (0.01 to 0.1%). This rearrangement joins TRBV11-3 to TRBJ1-2; possibly TRBD1 for D (6 bases). This CDR3 is 14 amino acids long. V lost 4 bases to trimming and J lost 0 bases, with 9 bases between them. Germline V gene data show CDR1 as SGHNT and CDR2 as YENEEA. CDR3 sequence reads: CASSSSGANYGYTF. Written as DNA, the CDR3 is TGTGCCAGCAGCTCGTCAGGGGCTAACTATGGCTACACCTTC.

The rearrangement uses TRBV1 and TRBJ2-1; the DNA was not compared with TRBD2, the D call given in the table. TRBV1 corresponds to a pseudogene. The CDR3 runs to 19 residues. CDR3: CASSQFPPGLAGDYNEQFF. The CDR3 DNA reads TGCGCCAGCAGCCAATTTCCCCCGGGACTAGCGGGAGACTACAATGAGCAGTTCTTC.

In this sample, this clone turned up a few times. V gene TRBV30 combines with J gene TRBJ1-2; 8 positions agree with TRBD1. Looked up from germline, CDR1 is GTSNPN and CDR2 is SVGIG (reference sequence). The CDR3 consists of 13 residues. V shed 7 bases and J 3 bases; nucleotides not matched to a gene: 7. The CDR3 region is CAYPGQGYYGYTF. CDR3 nucleotides: TGTGCCTATCCTGGACAGGGATACTATGGCTACACCTTC.

The V call is TRBV28, the J call TRBJ2-1; TRBD2 agrees at 11 bases. Per germline, CDR1 MDHEN and CDR2 SYDVKM. V lost 4 bases, J lost 7 bases, and 3 bases stayed unmatched. The CDR3 is made up of 14 amino acids. Written as DNA, the CDR3 is TGTGCCAGCAGTTCACTAGCGGGAGCTAATGAGCAGTTCTTC. Translation gives CASSSLAGANEQFF.

This clone was counted between two and nine times. The CDR3 loop reads CASSHSTPFNSPLHF. CDR3 nucleotides: TGTGCCAGCAGCCATTCTACACCGTTCAATTCACCCCTCCACTTT. J is TRBJ1-6 and V is TRBV11-3, with no clear D. The germline V gene encodes CDR1 SGHNT and CDR2 YENEEA. V gave up 5 bases and J gave up 7 bases, with 15 bases separating them. The CDR3 spans 15 residues.